This T cell receptor (beta chain) was profiled in a study of blood T cell repertoires in COVID-19. Study-wide context: T cells, B-cell-depleted T cells, or PBMCs provided the cDNA or gDNA that served as material.

Trimming removed 3 bases from V and 4 bases from J; junction bases left unmatched: 5. In germline, CDR1 is DFQATT, CDR2 SNEGSKA (reference sequence). This CDR3 is built from 13 residues. The repertoire was sequenced with immunoSEQ multiplex PCR; TCRdb's copy has only in-frame clones and lacks some. Of 60,000 to 80,000 clones listed, roughly 83% were seen once; the top ten hold 7.5% to 10%. Sequencing used peripheral blood. The TCR comes from a man aged 45-65 years with active COVID-19. The rearrangement links TRBV20-1 to TRBJ1-2; 7 bases are a match to TRBD1. The chain's CDR3 is CSASAPGGYGYTF. In nucleotides, the CDR3 is TGCAGTGCTAGTGCACCAGGGGGCTATGGCTACACCTTC.